The rows below give T cell receptor beta chains drawn from one sample of a study of T cell responses to AZD1222 COVID-19 vaccine. Produced via immunoSEQ multiplex PCR; TCRdb's table is partial and in-frame only. The sample lists roughly 130,000 clones; over 75% were seen once. The material sequenced was peripheral blood, taken on day 0 of AZD1222 vaccination. Receptors originate from an adult in good health. CDR3s include the opening cysteine and the closing phenylalanine or tryptophan. D genes are given only for firm matches. Part of the rows lack a size; the others show once, few, many or a class for expanded clones.

V gene: TRBV2
clone size: once
J gene: TRBJ2-7
D gene: TRBD2
CDR3 protein: CASSEMGRGSYSYEQYF
CDR3 DNA: TGTGCCAGCAGTGAAATGGGGCGGGGGAGTTACTCCTACGAGCAGTACTTC

V gene: TRBV5-1
clone size: once
J gene: TRBJ1-6
D gene: NA
CDR3 protein: CASSPTGGNNNSPLHF
CDR3 DNA: TGCGCCAGCAGCCCAACGGGAGGGAACAATAATTCACCCCTCCACTTT

V gene: TRBV7-8
clone size: NA
J gene: TRBJ1-4
D gene: TRBD1
CDR3 protein: CASSLVGRTGYEKLFF
CDR3 DNA: TGTGCCAGCAGCTTAGTCGGACGGACAGGGTATGAAAAACTGTTTTTT

V gene: TRBV3-1/TRBV3-2
clone size: NA
J gene: TRBJ2-5
D gene: NA
CDR3 protein: CASSQMRDRETQYF
CDR3 DNA: TGTGCCAGCAGCCAAATGCGGGATCGGGAGACCCAGTACTTC

V gene: TRBV5-6
clone size: NA
J gene: TRBJ1-5
D gene: NA
CDR3 protein: CASSWGSHRGNQPQHF
CDR3 DNA: TGTGCCAGCAGCTGGGGGTCACACCGGGGCAATCAGCCCCAGCATTTT

V gene: TRBV7-6
clone size: NA
J gene: TRBJ1-3
D gene: TRBD1
CDR3 protein: CASSRTGTGAGNTIYF
CDR3 DNA: TGTGCCAGCAGCCGCACCGGGACAGGGGCTGGAAACACCATATATTTT

V gene: TRBV5-1
clone size: NA
J gene: TRBJ2-5
D gene: TRBD1
CDR3 protein: CASSLGSRGRGQETQYF
CDR3 DNA: TGCGCCAGCAGCTTGGGTTCCAGGGGGCGCGGTCAGGAGACCCAGTACTTC

V gene: TRBV5-4
clone size: once
J gene: TRBJ2-7
D gene: NA
CDR3 protein: CASSLDRSYEQYF
CDR3 DNA: TGTGCCAGCAGTCTAGACAGGTCCTACGAGCAGTACTTC

V gene: TRBV5-1
clone size: once
J gene: TRBJ1-4
D gene: TRBD1
CDR3 protein: CASGTGVNEKLFF
CDR3 DNA: TGCGCCAGCGGGACAGGGGTAAATGAAAAACTGTTTTTT

V gene: TRBV6-2/TRBV6-3
clone size: NA
J gene: TRBJ2-2
D gene: TRBD2
CDR3 protein: CASSRVAGGAGELFF
CDR3 DNA: TGTGCCAGCAGTCGTGTAGCGGGAGGTGCCGGGGAGCTGTTTTTT

V gene: TRBV15
clone size: NA
J gene: TRBJ1-1
D gene: NA
CDR3 protein: CATSRMRTALDEAFF
CDR3 DNA: TGTGCCACCAGCAGAATGAGGACAGCCCTTGATGAAGCTTTCTTT

V gene: TRBV5-6
clone size: NA
J gene: TRBJ1-5
D gene: NA
CDR3 protein: CASSLAGNSNQPQHF
CDR3 DNA: TGTGCCAGCAGTCTGGCGGGGAATAGCAATCAGCCCCAGCATTTT

V gene: TRBV5-4
clone size: NA
J gene: TRBJ2-7
D gene: NA
CDR3 protein: CASSSTLYYEQYF
CDR3 DNA: TGTGCCAGCAGCTCGACCCTGTACTACGAGCAGTACTTC